Listed here are 20 T cell receptor beta chains from one sample, sequenced in a study of T cell responses to AZD1222 COVID-19 vaccine. Assay used: immunoSEQ multiplex PCR; TCRdb lists only in-frame clones, some missing. Of approximately 130,000 clones listed, roughly 87% were seen once; the top ten hold roughly 5.2%. Sequencing was performed on peripheral blood, taken 28 days after the second AZD1222 dose. These receptors were collected from an adult who received the AZD1222 COVID-19 vaccine.

V and J are TRBV7-8 and TRBJ1-5; a possible D gene is TRBD1 (6 bases). This CDR3 is built from 16 residues. Germline assignment: CDR1 SGHVS and CDR2 FQNEAQ. Deletions cut 6 bases from V and 7 bases from J, with 22 bases between. The CDR3 loop is CASSPTGFEGGQPQHF. The CDR3 DNA reads as TGTGCCAGCAGTCCTACAGGGTTCGAAGGGGGACAGCCCCAGCATTTT.

The chain has TRBV5-1 and TRBJ1-2, with D tentatively TRBD1 (6 bases). With 0 bases removed from V and 7 bases from J, the gap between germline ends came to 10 bases. CDR3 length equals 13 residues. Germline V gives CDR1 SGHRS, CDR2 YFSETQ. CDR3 sequence: CASSLAGGSGYTF. The CDR3 bases are TGCGCCAGCAGCTTGGCCGGGGGCAGTGGCTACACCTTC. Drawing the rest from reference TRBV5-1 and TRBJ1-2, the complete variable domain is KAGVTQTPRYLIKTRGQQVTLSCSPISGHRSVSWYQQTPGQGLQFLFEYFSETQRNKGNFPGRFSGRQFSNSRSEMNVSTLELGDSALYLCASSLAGGSGYTFGSGTRLTVV.

The J gene is TRBJ2-2, the V gene TRBV19; TRBD1 matches 8 bases. The germline gives CDR1 LNHDA, CDR2 SQIVND (reference sequence). J gave up 0 bases and V 3 bases, and 15 bases lay outside the gene matches. There are 20 residues in the CDR3. The CDR3 nucleotides are TGTGCCAGTAGTATGGGGGCCGAGACAGGGGCTGGGCCGAACACCGGGGAGCTGTTTTTT. This codes for CASSMGAETGAGPNTGELFF.

The CDR3 spells CATRRTANTEAFF. The CDR3 region has the DNA TGTGCCACCCGACGGACGGCAAACACTGAAGCTTTCTTT. The rearrangement uses TRBV12-3 or TRBV12-4 and TRBJ1-1; D not resolved. V was trimmed by 10 bases and J by 2 bases, leaving 14 bases between them. The CDR3 spans 13 residues.

The chain links TRBV7-2 to TRBJ1-4; the D is unclear. The germline gives CDR1 SGHTA, CDR2 FQGNSA. The CDR3 runs 14 residues. V was pared by 5 bases and J by 8 bases, with 15 bases between. CDR3 loop: CASSAGGNREKLFF. CDR3 bases: TGTGCCAGCAGCGCCGGAGGCAATAGAGAAAAACTGTTTTTT.

The genes are TRBV29-1 and TRBJ2-1; 10 bases map to TRBD2. The CDR3 is made up of 14 amino acids. The V segment lost 4 bases and the J segment 3 bases; nucleotides outside the gene matches: 3. CDR1 is SQVTM and CDR2 is ANQGSEA in the germline V gene. CDR3 coding DNA: TGCAGCGTTGGGACTAGCGGTGGCTACAATGAGCAGTTCTTC. It is translated as CSVGTSGGYNEQFF.

Here the CDR3 reads CASSQRGYNSPLHF. CDR3 sequence (DNA): TGTGCCAGCAGCCAGAGGGGCTATAATTCACCCCTCCACTTT. V is TRBV6-5 and J is TRBJ1-6, with TRBD1 as a possible D gene (5 bases). CDR1 and CDR2 from the germline V gene are MNHEY and SVGAGI. The V and J ends lost 6 bases and 3 bases respectively, with 9 bases between them. The length of the CDR3 is 14 residues.

This clone has just a few counts. In nucleotides, the CDR3 is TGTGCCAGCAGCTTAGAATCCCCTCCGGGACAGGGGGCCTCAGATACGCAGTATTTT. The encoded protein is CASSLESPPGQGASDTQYF. This sequence joins TRBV11-3 and TRBJ2-3; 12 nucleotides line up with TRBD1. Germline CDR1 SGHNT, CDR2 YENEEA. The CDR3 extends over 19 amino acids. The trim removed 0 bases at V and 4 bases at J, leaving 11 bases unmatched.

This chain joins TRBV27 and TRBJ2-6, with D maybe TRBD1 (6 bases). In germline, CDR1 is MNHEY, CDR2 SMNVEV (reference sequence). With 5 bases removed from V and 0 bases from J, the gap between germline ends came to 14 bases. The CDR3 length is 17 residues. The CDR3 bases are TGTGCCAGCAGTCTGAGGACAGTCCTCTCTGGGGCCAACGTCCTGACTTTC. It encodes CASSLRTVLSGANVLTF.

V is TRBV10-3 and J is TRBJ1-4, with 9 bases matching TRBD1. The CDR3 is 14 residues long. The germline V gene encodes CDR1 ENHRY and CDR2 SYGVKD. V lost 5 bases and J lost 6; bases outside the gene matches: 4. The CDR3 region is CAISPGQGDEKLFF. The CDR3 coding sequence is TGTGCCATCAGTCCGGGACAGGGAGATGAAAAACTGTTTTTT.

This clone was seen a few times. This sequence joins TRBV6-2 or TRBV6-3 and TRBJ1-5; D call uncertain. The CDR3 is 14 residues long. CDR1 and CDR2 from the germline V gene are MNHEY and SVGEGT. V lost 8 bases to trimming and J lost 0 bases, with 11 bases between them. The DNA for the CDR3 is TGTGCCAGCGGTTTGTCGAATAGCAATCAGCCCCAGCATTTT. Residues: CASGLSNSNQPQHF.

There are a few counts of this clone. This chain uses TRBV2 with TRBJ1-1, with 8 bases fitting TRBD1. Trimming took 11 bases from V and 3 from J; bases not matched to a gene: 20. Germline assignment: CDR1 SNHLY and CDR2 FYNNEI. The CDR3 spans 17 residues. The CDR3 here is CARGRGQGHSADTEAFF. CDR3 bases: TGTGCCCGGGGGCGCGGACAGGGCCATTCCGCGGACACTGAAGCTTTCTTT.

The genes are TRBV28 and TRBJ2-7; 8 bases fit TRBD2. The CDR3 is made up of 12 amino acids. Germline V gene lookup returns CDR1 MDHEN and CDR2 SYDVKM. V gave up 10 bases and J gave up 3 bases; unmatched junction bases: 5. Here the CDR3 reads CATTSARYEQYF. For the CDR3, the DNA is TGTGCCACGACTAGCGCACGCTACGAGCAGTACTTC.

The J gene is TRBJ2-3, the V gene TRBV6-2 or TRBV6-3, with 8 nucleotides matching TRBD2. J lost 5 bases, V lost 6 bases, and 13 bases had no gene match. Germline V lookup: CDR1 MNHEY, CDR2 SVGEGT. The CDR3 extends over 16 amino acids. CDR3 sequence (DNA): TGTGCCAGCAGCTGGCATAGCGGGACCGCGGGAGATACGCAGTATTTT. It codes for CASSWHSGTAGDTQYF.

This clone has only a few counts. The rearrangement links TRBV11-3 to TRBJ2-7; TRBD2 aligns across 11 bases. The germline gives CDR1 SGHNT, CDR2 YENEEA. Trimming at V came to 2 bases and at J to 3 bases, leaving 3 bases not matched to a gene. This CDR3 is 15 amino acids long. CDR3: CASSLKTSGGYEQYF. For the CDR3, the DNA is TGTGCCAGCAGCTTAAAAACTAGCGGGGGCTACGAGCAGTACTTC.

This clone appeared once. This chain uses TRBV30 with TRBJ1-4, with D possibly being TRBD1 (5 bases). The CDR3 sequence is 16 residues long. Germline CDR1 is GTSNPN and CDR2 is SVGIG (reference sequence). Trimming cost V 3 bases and J 5 bases, with 19 bases left between them. CDR3 loop: CAWSPSPRQPNEKLFF. CDR3 nucleotides: TGTGCCTGGAGCCCGAGCCCGAGACAGCCCAATGAAAAACTGTTTTTT.

V is TRBV10-3 and J is TRBJ1-5; no reliable D call. The CDR3 contains 14 residues. CDR1 and CDR2 (germline): ENHRY, SYGVKD. Trimming took off 0 bases at V and 0 bases at J, with 3 bases between the two ends. The CDR3 here is CAISESSSNQPQHF. CDR3 bases: TGTGCCATCAGTGAGTCGAGTAGCAATCAGCCCCAGCATTTT.

This clone was seen more than once but under ten times. This chain connects TRBV3-1 (or the pseudogene TRBV3-2) to TRBJ2-7; D may be TRBD2 (5 bases). CDR1 is LGHDT and CDR2 is YNNKEL in the germline V gene (reference sequence). The CDR3 loop spans 16 amino acids. V lost 1 base, J lost 0 bases, and 13 bases lay in between. The CDR3 loop is CASSQVHQRSSYEQYF. As DNA, the CDR3 is TGTGCCAGCAGCCAAGTTCATCAGCGGAGCTCCTACGAGCAGTACTTC.

CDR3 loop: CASSLTGPLSNTEAFF. CDR3 in DNA: TGTGCCAGCAGCTTGACAGGGCCACTATCGAACACTGAAGCTTTCTTT. V gene TRBV7-2 combines with J gene TRBJ1-1; the match to TRBD1 covers 7 bases. Germline V gives CDR1 SGHTA, CDR2 FQGNSA. V lost 3 bases to trimming and J lost 1 base; unmatched junction nucleotides: 8. This CDR3 is built from 16 residues.

The chain recombines TRBV19 with TRBJ2-7; D unresolved. CDR1 LNHDA and CDR2 SQIVND come from the germline V gene (reference sequence). V lost 4 bases and J 2 bases, leaving 12 bases between the germline ends. The CDR3 spans 14 residues. CDR3 DNA: TGTGCCAGTAGTAGGACCCCGTACCCCTACGAGCAGTACTTC. As protein: CASSRTPYPYEQYF.